The 28 T cell receptor beta chains listed next were all sequenced from one sample in a study of shared clonotypes between healthy human individuals. Clones were read by immunoSEQ multiplex PCR, and TCRdb kept only the in-frame ones, dropping some. The sample yields around 580,000 clones, 98% seen once. Naive CD8 cells, CD45RO-negative and positively selected for CCR7, excluded terminally differentiated effector memory CD45RA+ cells. The sequenced sample was naive CD8+ T cells sorted from blood. The receptors shown here come from a man aged 25 to 40 in good health.

This clone has just one count. V and J are TRBV27 and TRBJ1-5; no reliable D call. Trimming shortened V by 5 bases and J by 1 base, and 9 bases separated the two germline ends. The CDR3 has 14 amino acids. Germline V gives CDR1 MNHEY, CDR2 SMNVEV (reference sequence). This chain's CDR3 is CASSPAASNQPQHF. The CDR3 DNA is TGTGCCAGCAGTCCCGCCGCGAGCAATCAGCCCCAGCATTTT.

The genes are TRBV5-1 and TRBJ1-2; D might be TRBD1 (5 bases). V lost 0 bases to trimming and J lost 8 bases, with 14 bases between them. Germline CDR1 SGHRS, CDR2 YFSETQ. CDR3 length: 14 amino acids. This chain's CDR3 is CASSLGGAGEGYTF. In nucleotides, the CDR3 is TGCGCCAGCAGCTTGGGGGGCGCGGGTGAAGGCTACACCTTC.

This clone came up once. The chain combines TRBV29-1 with TRBJ2-5; D gene ambiguous. The CDR3 length is 16 residues. Germline V gives CDR1 SQVTM, CDR2 ANQGSEA. V lost 4 bases to trimming and J lost 0 bases, with 18 bases between them. The CDR3 protein is CSVVGSRMGNQETQYF. CDR3 sequence (DNA): TGCAGCGTTGTTGGCAGTCGAATGGGAAACCAAGAGACCCAGTACTTC.

For this clone: This sample also contains other DNA sequences that code for the same CDR3. This CDR3 reads CSVDLGGYGYTF. The CDR3 nucleotides are TGCAGCGTTGATCTTGGGGGCTATGGCTACACCTTC. The gene calls are TRBV29-1 and TRBJ1-2; D is possibly TRBD1 (5 bases). The CDR3 is 12 residues long. The ends were cut back, 3 bases at V and 4 bases at J, with 9 bases in the middle. From germline, CDR1 is SQVTM and CDR2 ANQGSEA.

The chain joins TRBV29-1 to TRBJ2-1; D is uncertain. The CDR3 covers 12 residues. Germline CDR1 SQVTM, CDR2 ANQGSEA. V was shortened by 2 bases and J by 7 bases, with 9 bases between the two germline ends. This CDR3 reads CSVERSRNEQFF. The DNA for the CDR3 is TGCAGCGTTGAACGCAGCCGAAATGAGCAGTTCTTC.

The CDR3 bases are TGTGCCAGCGAGTCGGGACTAGCGGGAGATGAGCAGTTCTTC. Translating it yields CASESGLAGDEQFF. The rearrangement joins TRBV7-2 to TRBJ2-1; 14 bases match TRBD2. CDR1 and CDR2 from the germline V gene are SGHTA and FQGNSA. V lost 8 bases and J lost 8; bases outside the gene matches: 5. CDR3 length equals 14 residues.

This chain links TRBV27 with TRBJ2-1, with TRBD1 identical over 7 bases. This CDR3 spans 18 amino acids. Germline assignment: CDR1 MNHEY and CDR2 SMNVEV (reference sequence). Trimming took 5 bases from V and 6 from J; bases not matched to a gene: 19. CDR3 bases: TGTGCCAGCAGTACAAGGGATCTTGAGACAGGGTCGGGCAATGAGCAGTTCTTC. Translating gives CASSTRDLETGSGNEQFF.

This clone was picked up one time. The chain has TRBV27 and TRBJ2-3; D is unresolved. There are 15 residues in the CDR3. The germline V gene encodes CDR1 MNHEY and CDR2 SMNVEV (reference sequence). The V end was cut by 3 bases, the J end by 6 bases, with 16 bases between. The CDR3 spells CASSFSSPVGDTQYF. Written as DNA, the CDR3 is TGTGCCAGCAGTTTCTCCTCACCGGTTGGGGATACGCAGTATTTT.

The gene calls are TRBV28 and TRBJ2-3, with 12 bases that match TRBD1. Per germline, CDR1 MDHEN and CDR2 SYDVKM. With V trimmed by 7 bases and J by 4 bases, 6 bases remained unmatched. This CDR3 has 15 residues. The CDR3 DNA is TGTGCCAGCACCGCGGGACAGGGGGCCGCAGATACGCAGTATTTT. Its protein product is CASTAGQGAADTQYF.

This sequence joins TRBV5-4 and TRBJ1-4, with 12 bases lining up with TRBD1. The J segment lost 6 bases and the V segment lost 4 bases, leaving 10 bases of the junction unmatched. Germline V gives CDR1 SGHNT, CDR2 YYREEE (reference sequence). CDR3 size: 17 residues. The CDR3 sequence is CASSLGDRGLADEKLFF. As DNA, the CDR3 is TGTGCCAGCAGCCTAGGGGACAGGGGGCTGGCGGATGAAAAACTGTTTTTT.

V gene TRBV28 combines with J gene TRBJ1-2; no reliable D call. This CDR3 is built from 13 residues. Germline assignment: CDR1 MDHEN and CDR2 SYDVKM. The V gene lost 10 bases and the J gene lost 7 bases, with 19 bases spanning the gap. The CDR3 nucleotides read TGTGCCACCTACCTCAGCGGGCAAAGTGGCTACACCTTC. Its translation is CATYLSGQSGYTF.

As to this clone: The sample has other DNA sequences that encode this CDR3 too. V gene TRBV2 combines with J gene TRBJ1-2, with a tentative D call TRBD1 (5 bases). With 8 bases removed from V and 3 bases from J, the gap between germline ends came to 10 bases. The CDR3 spans 12 residues. Germline CDR1 SNHLY, CDR2 FYNNEI. The CDR3 bases are TGTGCCAGCCAGGGCACTTACTATGGCTACACCTTC. Residues: CASQGTYYGYTF.

With regard to this clone: The sample contains more than one DNA sequence encoding this CDR3. V gene TRBV7-2 combines with J gene TRBJ2-7; unclear D gene. Looked up from germline, CDR1 is SGHTA and CDR2 is FQGNSA. V was clipped by 1 base and J by 3 bases, with 1 base between them. The CDR3 covers 11 residues. The CDR3 is CASSLDYEQYF. Written as DNA, the CDR3 is TGTGCCAGCAGCTTAGACTACGAGCAGTACTTC.

The chain links TRBV7-8 to TRBJ2-1; D possibly corresponds to TRBD2 (6 bases). CDR1 SGHVS and CDR2 FQNEAQ come from the germline V gene. The germline V and J ends were trimmed by 6 bases and 0 bases, with 12 bases remaining between them. The CDR3 length is 15 residues. The CDR3 coding sequence is TGTGCCAGCAGGGTCCGGGAGAGCTCCTACAATGAGCAGTTCTTC. Encoded protein: CASRVRESSYNEQFF. Variable domain in full (rest from reference TRBV7-8 and TRBJ2-1): GAGVSQSPRYKVAKRGQDVALRCDPISGHVSLFWYQQALGQGPEFLTYFQNEAQLDKSGLPSDRFFAERPEGSVSTLKIQRTQQEDSAVYLCASRVRESSYNEQFFGPGTRLTVL.

The V and J genes are TRBV5-5 and TRBJ2-7, with TRBD2 matching over 8 bases. This CDR3 has 14 residues. Looked up from germline, CDR1 is SGHKS and CDR2 is YYEKEE (reference sequence). J gave up 2 bases and V 5 bases, and 6 bases lay outside the gene matches. The CDR3 sequence: CASSGTSRAYEQYF. CDR3 bases: TGTGCCAGCAGTGGGACTAGTAGGGCCTACGAGCAGTACTTC.

The chain uses TRBV28 and TRBJ2-7; the match to TRBD2 covers 8 bases. Germline assignment: CDR1 MDHEN and CDR2 SYDVKM. V was clipped by 8 bases and J by 4 bases; unmatched bases: 16. CDR3 length: 16 amino acids. The CDR3 sequence: CASEGVAGNLGYEQYF. The CDR3 DNA sequence: TGTGCCAGCGAGGGGGTAGCGGGAAACTTGGGTTACGAGCAGTACTTC.

The chain has TRBV27 and TRBJ2-1, with TRBD2 as a possible D gene (6 bases). CDR3 length: 12 amino acids. The germline gives CDR1 MNHEY, CDR2 SMNVEV (reference sequence). V lost 8 bases to trimming and J lost 9 bases, with 14 bases between them. Here the CDR3 reads CASRPRDFEQFF. In nucleotides, the CDR3 is TGTGCCAGCCGCCCGCGGGATTTTGAGCAGTTCTTC.

The chain recombines TRBV7-9 with TRBJ2-7; 9 nucleotides align to TRBD1. Losses at the gene ends were 1 base for V and 5 bases for J; bases not matched to a gene: 3. Germline lookup yields CDR1 SEHNR and CDR2 FQNEAQ (reference sequence). CDR3 length: 14 residues. This chain's CDR3 is CASSLGTGVHEQYF. CDR3 coding DNA: TGTGCCAGCAGCTTAGGGACAGGGGTCCACGAGCAGTACTTC. Drawing the rest from reference TRBV7-9 and TRBJ2-7, the complete variable domain is DTGVSQNPRHKITKRGQNVTFRCDPISEHNRLYWYRQTLGQGPEFLTYFQNEAQLEKSRLLSDRFSAERPKGSFSTLEIQRTEQGDSAMYLCASSLGTGVHEQYFGPGTRLTVT.

The chain is built from TRBV28 and TRBJ2-7; D ambiguous. V gave up 5 bases and J gave up 0 bases, with 8 bases separating them. The CDR3 is made up of 13 amino acids. Germline V lookup: CDR1 MDHEN, CDR2 SYDVKM. The CDR3 reads CASSPGISYEQYF. The CDR3 DNA follows: TGTGCCAGCAGTCCCGGAATCTCCTACGAGCAGTACTTC.

The gene calls are TRBV11-2 and TRBJ2-7; D remains unclear. V lost 5 bases, J lost 6 bases, and 11 bases lay in between. Germline loops: CDR1 SGHAT, CDR2 FQNNGV. This CDR3 spans 12 amino acids. The CDR3 reads CASSPEVLEQYF. The CDR3 bases are TGTGCCAGCAGCCCCGAGGTGCTCGAGCAGTACTTC.

This clone was seen just once. The rearrangement uses TRBV11-2 and TRBJ2-1, with 16 bases identical to TRBD2. Germline trimming cut 5 bases from V and 2 bases from J; bases unmatched to any gene: 3. The CDR3 has 17 residues. Germline-derived CDR1 and CDR2 are SGHAT and FQNNGV. CDR3 loop: CASSPGTSGRAYNEQFF. The DNA of the CDR3 is TGTGCCAGCAGCCCAGGGACTAGCGGGAGGGCCTACAATGAGCAGTTCTTC.

Comments on this clone: The sample holds other DNA sequences that translate to the same CDR3. The chain couples TRBV27 to TRBJ2-7; no clear D gene. Germline CDR1 and CDR2: MNHEY and SMNVEV (reference sequence). The CDR3 runs 11 residues. V lost 3 bases and J 4 bases, leaving 4 bases between the germline ends. The CDR3 DNA reads TGTGCCAGCAGTTTGGGTTACGAGCAGTACTTC. This codes for CASSLGYEQYF.

The chain has TRBV5-1 and TRBJ2-5, with TRBD2 identical over 7 bases. This CDR3 comprises 12 residues. Per the germline V gene, CDR1 is SGHRS and CDR2 is YFSETQ. The V gene end was trimmed by 5 bases and the J gene end by 4 bases; junction bases not matched to a gene: 2. CDR3 amino acids: CASSQRGETQYF. CDR3 nucleotides: TGCGCCAGCAGTCAGCGGGGAGAGACCCAGTACTTC.

The J gene is TRBJ2-2, the V gene TRBV29-1; 10 positions match TRBD1. The trim removed 4 bases at V and 2 bases at J, leaving 4 bases unmatched. Germline loops: CDR1 SQVTM, CDR2 ANQGSEA. The CDR3 is 15 residues long. DNA for the CDR3: TGCAGCGTTGTAGGGACAGGGGTCAACACCGGGGAGCTGTTTTTT. Translated, it gives CSVVGTGVNTGELFF.

This chain links TRBV7-8 with TRBJ2-5; the D call may be TRBD1 or TRBD2 (6 bases each). Between the trimmed V and J ends, which lost 3 bases and 5 bases, there was a span of 13 bases. The germline V gene has CDR1 SGHVS and CDR2 FQNEAQ. The CDR3 spans 14 residues. Written as DNA, the CDR3 is TGTGCCAGCAGCTTCACCGGGGGCCCGGAGACCCAGTACTTC. It translates to CASSFTGGPETQYF.

This clone showed up just once. J is TRBJ2-1 and V is TRBV28, with TRBD2 identical over 15 bases. CDR3 length: 17 residues. V gave up 5 bases and J gave up 6 bases; unmatched junction bases: 8. Germline V CDR1 and CDR2: MDHEN, SYDVKM. The CDR3 protein is CASSRGLAGGRANEQFF. The CDR3 DNA sequence: TGTGCCAGCAGTCGAGGACTAGCGGGAGGGCGGGCCAATGAGCAGTTCTTC.

V is TRBV5-1 and J is TRBJ2-3; D is uncertain. Germline loops: CDR1 SGHRS, CDR2 YFSETQ. V lost 0 bases and J lost 2, with 10 bases in between. This CDR3 has 15 residues. In DNA form, the CDR3 reads TGCGCCAGCAGCTTGGGGCTAGAACCCACAGATACGCAGTATTTT. It codes for CASSLGLEPTDTQYF.

CDR3 sequence reads: CAWSVAPYTEAFF. The CDR3 nucleotides read TGTGCCTGGAGTGTAGCCCCCTACACTGAAGCTTTCTTT. V usage is TRBV30 and J usage is TRBJ1-1; D uncertain. Germline CDR1 is GTSNPN and CDR2 is SVGIG (reference sequence). This CDR3 spans 13 amino acids. V dropped 0 bases and J dropped 3 bases, with 8 bases sitting between them. The full variable domain, completed using reference TRBV30 and TRBJ1-1, is SQTIHQWPATLVQPVGSPLSLECTVEGTSNPNLYWYRQAAGRGLQLLFYSVGIGQISSEVPQNLSASRPQDRQFILSSKKLLLSDSGFYLCAWSVAPYTEAFFGQGTRLTVV.